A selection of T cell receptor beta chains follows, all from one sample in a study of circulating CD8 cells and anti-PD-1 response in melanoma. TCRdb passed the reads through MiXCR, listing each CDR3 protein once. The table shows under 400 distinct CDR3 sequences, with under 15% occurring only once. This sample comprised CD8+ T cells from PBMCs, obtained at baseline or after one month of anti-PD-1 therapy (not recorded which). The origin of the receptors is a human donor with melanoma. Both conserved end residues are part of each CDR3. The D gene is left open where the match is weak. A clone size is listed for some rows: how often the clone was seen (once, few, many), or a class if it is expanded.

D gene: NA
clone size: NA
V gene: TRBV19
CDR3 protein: CASSIYDGWAGNEQFF

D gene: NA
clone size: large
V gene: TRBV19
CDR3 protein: CASSPQYPPAEAFF

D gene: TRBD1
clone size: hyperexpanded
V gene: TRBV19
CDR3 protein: CATQRTGGIYEQYF

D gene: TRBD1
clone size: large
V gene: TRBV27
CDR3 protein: CASRPTIQGAHEKLFF

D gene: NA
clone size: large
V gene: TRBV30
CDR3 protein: CAWAHQGGYTDTQYF

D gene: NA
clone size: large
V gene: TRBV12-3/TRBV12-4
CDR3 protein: CASRPGTDGTQYF

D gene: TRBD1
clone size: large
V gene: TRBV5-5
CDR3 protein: CASSPGTGAYEQYF